This T cell receptor (beta chain) was identified during a study of CD8+CD57+ T cells in acquired aplastic anemia. Turning to the study itself: Healthy donors gave about 10.8 million reads on average for CD4+ cells.

Germline loops: CDR1 SNHLY, CDR2 FYNNEI. V lost 4 bases to trimming and J lost 2 bases; unmatched junction nucleotides: 3. The CDR3 spans 14 residues. Genomic DNA acted as the template from which TCR beta VDJ combination and CDR3 sequence profiling were carried out. In TCRdb, the reads were re-called with MiXCR into one record per CDR3 protein. The sample has tens of thousands of distinct CDR3 sequences; roughly 58% are singletons. This clonotype originated in a human donor in good health, serving as a control. Material: sorted CD4+, CD8+, or CD8+CD57+ T cells (not recorded which) from PBMCs. V and J are TRBV2 and TRBJ2-7; 9 bases align to TRBD1. CDR3 residues: CASSGGQGTYEQYF. The CDR3 DNA is TGTGCCAGCAGTGGAGGACAGGGGACCTACGAGCAGTACTTC. Full variable domain (outside the CDR3, taken from reference TRBV2 and TRBJ2-7): EPEVTQTPSHQVTQMGQEVILRCVPISNHLYFYWYRQILGQKVEFLVSFYNNEISEKSEIFDDQFSVERPDGSNFTLKIRSTKLEDSAMYFCASSGGQGTYEQYFGPGTRLTVT.